The entry below describes one T cell receptor beta chain. Per the original methods: How many nucleated cells were present was estimated from reference gene primer amplification. Measured with immunoSEQ multiplex PCR; TCRdb has only the in-frame clones, and not every one. V, J and clone size were drawn from that table, and D and trimming were deduced from the DNA. The data show approximately 170,000 clones, approximately 84% seen once. Seattle participants joined during active infection and were tracked over time. This CDR3 is 13 amino acids long. Germline assignment: CDR1 LNHDA and CDR2 SQIVND (reference sequence). Losses at the gene ends were 2 bases for V and 7 bases for J; bases not matched to a gene: 2. The data were obtained in a study of blood T cell repertoires in COVID-19. Study-wide background: Spain, Italy and the United States supplied samples that represented acute and convalescent COVID-19.

The gene calls are TRBV19 and TRBJ1-5; TRBD1 matches 7 bases. The TCR was taken from a woman older than 75 with COVID-19, enrolled during active disease. Sequenced: peripheral blood. The CDR3 sequence: CASSIQGVQPQHF. The DNA of the CDR3 is TGTGCCAGTAGTATACAGGGGGTCCAGCCCCAGCATTTT. Looking up the rest from reference TRBV19 and TRBJ1-5 gives the full variable domain: DGGITQSPKYLFRKEGQNVTLSCEQNLNHDAMYWYRQDPGQGLRLIYYSQIVNDFQKGDIAEGYSVSREKKESFPLTVTSAQKNPTAFYLCASSIQGVQPQHFGDGTRLSIL.